A selection of T cell receptor beta chains follows, all from one sample in a study of T cells in Graves' hyperthyroidism and ophthalmopathy. TCRdb fed the multiplex PCR reads into MiXCR, producing one record per CDR3 protein. This sample has under 300,000 distinct CDR3 sequences; roughly 20% occur once, and the top ten carry 50% to 75%. The source material was blood. All receptors come from a young man with Graves' ophthalmopathy. Each CDR3 is given with its conserved first and last residue. The order of the fields is CDR3 DNA, CDR3 protein, clone size, D gene, J gene, V gene. The D gene is left open where the match is weak. Some rows have no size entry. The others give once, few or many, or a class for an expanded clone.

DNA: TGTGCCAGCAGTTATCAAGGGACAGGGGGCGCGAAAAACATTCAGTACTTC
CDR3: CASSYQGTGGAKNIQYF
size: NA
D: TRBD1
J: TRBJ2-4
V: TRBV11-3

DNA: TGTGCCAGCAGCGCCATGGGACAGGGAATATTTGGCTACACCTTC
CDR3: CASSAMGQGIFGYTF
size: NA
D: TRBD1
J: TRBJ1-2
V: TRBV7-8

DNA: TGTGCCAGCAGTGGCCCCGACAGGGGACAACAAGAGACCCAGTACTTC
CDR3: CASSGPDRGQQETQYF
size: NA
D: TRBD1
J: TRBJ2-5
V: TRBV25-1

DNA: TGTGCCAGCAGCGCTCCCGGGACTAGCGGGTCTAGCACAGATACGCAGTATTTT
CDR3: CASSAPGTSGSSTDTQYF
size: few
D: TRBD2
J: TRBJ2-3
V: TRBV11-2

DNA: TGTGCCAGCAGCCTTCAACTAGGACGCGCCTACAATGAGCAGTTCTTC
CDR3: CASSLQLGRAYNEQFF
size: many
D: NA
J: TRBJ2-1
V: TRBV3-1

DNA: TGTGCCAGCAGCTTGACCACTTATCCTGTGAACACTGAAGCTCTCTTT
CDR3: CASSLTTYPVNTEALF
size: NA
D: NA
J: TRBJ1-1
V: TRBV11-2

DNA: TGTGCCAGCGACCTTGACCCTAAGCCCTACAATGAGCAGTTCTTC
CDR3: CASDLDPKPYNEQFF
size: few
D: NA
J: TRBJ2-1
V: TRBV6-1

DNA: TGTGCCAGCAGTTACTTGTCGGCAGACCTAAAAAACATTCAGTACTTC
CDR3: CASSYLSADLKNIQYF
size: few
D: NA
J: TRBJ2-4
V: TRBV6-2/TRBV6-3

DNA: TGTGCCAGCAGCTTACGGCGGGAGGTCTACTCCTACAATGAGCAGTTCTTC
CDR3: CASSLRREVYSYNEQFF
size: few
D: TRBD2
J: TRBJ2-1
V: TRBV7-9

DNA: TGTGCCAGCAGTTTGAATAACCCCGGGGAGCTGTTTTTT
CDR3: CASSLNNPGELFF
size: NA
D: NA
J: TRBJ2-2
V: TRBV28

DNA: TGCAGCGCCCAGGGACTAGCGGGAGGGCCGATGTACGAGCAGTACTTC
CDR3: CSAQGLAGGPMYEQYF
size: few
D: TRBD2
J: TRBJ2-7
V: TRBV29-1

DNA: TGTGCCAGCAGCCCTACGGGGCGGGGGGCACGTAATGAGCAGTTCTTC
CDR3: CASSPTGRGARNEQFF
size: many
D: TRBD2
J: TRBJ2-1
V: TRBV28

DNA: TGTGCCAGCAGCCGTGCTGGGACTAGCGGGACATCCAATGAGCAGTTCTTC
CDR3: CASSRAGTSGTSNEQFF
size: NA
D: TRBD2
J: TRBJ2-1
V: TRBV3-1

DNA: TGTGCCAGCAGTGAAGGTGGAGGGGGCGCCGAGACCCAGTACTTC
CDR3: CASSEGGGGAETQYF
size: few
D: NA
J: TRBJ2-5
V: TRBV6-4

DNA: TGTGCCAGCAGTTTCGCGATGAGCGAGCAGTTCTTC
CDR3: CASSFAMSEQFF
size: few
D: NA
J: TRBJ2-1
V: TRBV12-3/TRBV12-4